These 30 T cell receptor beta chains share one sample of origin, sequenced in a study of T cell clonotyping in hematopoietic cell transplantation. Repertoires were generated with immunoSEQ multiplex PCR, while TCRdb's copy carries only in-frame clones and drops some. The profile shows over 7,500 clones, more than 80% of them singletons. The sample was PBMCs, taken at the time of graft-versus-host disease after allogeneic stem cell transplant. The source is a male patient aged 60 to 75 who had an allogeneic stem cell transplant from an unrelated donor, so the T cells may come from the graft donor. Some clones in this sample may be carry-over from other donors' samples.

The chain links TRBV27 to TRBJ1-5; D is ambiguous. Germline loops: CDR1 MNHEY, CDR2 SMNVEV (reference sequence). V shed 2 bases and J shed 4 bases, with 9 bases lying between them. The CDR3 has 14 residues. The CDR3 DNA sequence: TGTGCCAGCAGTTTAACAGACCGGAATCAGCCCCAGCATTTT. This encodes CASSLTDRNQPQHF.

V and J are TRBV29-1 and TRBJ2-7; TRBD1 is a possible D gene (6 bases). Germline assignment: CDR1 SQVTM and CDR2 ANQGSEA. The ends were cut back, 4 bases at V and 3 bases at J, with 10 bases in the middle. This CDR3 has 12 residues. For the CDR3, the DNA is TGCAGCGTTGGGCTACAGGGCTACGAGCAGTACTTC. Protein sequence: CSVGLQGYEQYF.

CDR3 DNA sequence: TGCGCCAGCAGGTCCCCCTTGAACACTGAAGCTTTCTTT. This codes for CASRSPLNTEAFF. This chain connects TRBV4-1 to TRBJ1-1; no clear D gene. The V end lost 6 bases, the J end lost 0 bases, and 8 bases lay between the germline ends. This CDR3 contains 13 residues. CDR1 MGHRA and CDR2 YSYEKL come from the germline V gene.

V is TRBV19 and J is TRBJ2-7, with TRBD2 as a possible D gene (5 bases). V lost 3 bases and J lost 6, with 12 bases in between. The CDR3 loop spans 13 amino acids. Germline loops: CDR1 LNHDA, CDR2 SQIVND (reference sequence). The CDR3 spells CASSIAGRAEQYF. The CDR3 DNA reads as TGTGCCAGTAGTATCGCGGGTCGGGCCGAGCAGTACTTC.

The CDR3 nucleotides are TGTGCCAGCAGCTTAGTTAGAGGGACCGGGGAGCTGTTTTTT. Its protein product is CASSLVRGTGELFF. The chain joins TRBV7-2 to TRBJ2-2, with D possibly being TRBD2 (5 bases). V shed 1 base and J shed 5 bases, with 8 bases lying between them. The CDR3 sequence is 14 residues long. Germline V lookup: CDR1 SGHTA, CDR2 FQGNSA.

The chain has TRBV19 and TRBJ1-1; D gene unclear. V lost 1 base, J lost 1 base, and 10 bases lay in between. The V gene's germline CDR1 is LNHDA and CDR2 SQIVND (reference sequence). The length of the CDR3 is 15 residues. CDR3: CASSIAGRANTEAFF. The CDR3 DNA follows: TGTGCCAGTAGTATAGCGGGGAGGGCGAACACTGAAGCTTTCTTT.

The chain is built from TRBV6-1 and TRBJ2-7; possibly TRBD2 for D (6 bases). The CDR3 is 14 amino acids. The germline V gene encodes CDR1 MNHNS and CDR2 SASEGT. V dropped 6 bases and J dropped 6 bases, with 18 bases sitting between them. CDR3 protein: CASSPNGGGGEQYF. The CDR3 coding sequence is TGTGCCAGCAGCCCCAACGGTGGGGGAGGCGAGCAGTACTTC.

The chain joins TRBV4-1 to TRBJ1-4, with D possibly matching TRBD1 (6 bases). V lost 4 bases and J 11 bases, leaving 14 bases between the germline ends. The CDR3 consists of 13 residues. Germline loops: CDR1 MGHRA, CDR2 YSYEKL. Here the CDR3 reads CASSLEGGRKLFF. The DNA of the CDR3 is TGCGCCAGCAGCCTAGAGGGGGGAAGGAAACTGTTTTTT.

This rearrangement joins TRBV27 to TRBJ2-7, with 7 bases matching TRBD1. In germline, CDR1 is MNHEY, CDR2 SMNVEV (reference sequence). Trimming removed 6 bases from V and 0 bases from J; junction bases left unmatched: 5. This CDR3 is 14 amino acids long. CDR3 coding DNA: TGTGCCAGCAGCTACCGGACAGGCTCCTACGAGCAGTACTTC. This sequence encodes CASSYRTGSYEQYF.

The rearrangement links TRBV4-1 to TRBJ1-2; 9 bases match TRBD1. Germline V lookup: CDR1 MGHRA, CDR2 YSYEKL. CDR3 length: 15 residues. Trimming at V came to 4 bases and at J to 1 base, leaving 4 bases not matched to a gene. Here the CDR3 reads CASSREDRGNYGYTF. The CDR3 DNA sequence: TGCGCCAGCAGCCGAGAGGACAGGGGTAACTATGGCTACACCTTC.

CDR3 residues: CASGLRTDYGYTF. DNA for the CDR3: TGTGCCAGTGGACTTAGAACCGACTATGGCTACACCTTC. The chain couples TRBV19 to TRBJ1-2, with D unclear. This CDR3 spans 13 amino acids. Trimming removed 8 bases from V and 3 bases from J, with 13 bases in between. The germline CDR1 and CDR2 sequences are LNHDA and SQIVND (reference sequence).

The chain uses TRBV4-2 and TRBJ1-2; D is ambiguous. The CDR3 runs to 15 residues. Germline CDR1 is LGHNA and CDR2 is YNFKEQ. V lost 3 bases to trimming and J lost 8 bases, with 19 bases between them. CDR3 sequence reads: CASSQIPGEGDGYTF. CDR3 nucleotides: TGTGCCAGCAGCCAGATCCCGGGAGAGGGAGACGGCTACACCTTC.

The chain employs TRBV6-1 and TRBJ2-6; D gene unclear. V lost 7 bases to trimming and J lost 4 bases, with 5 bases between them. Germline V gene sequence: CDR1 MNHNS, CDR2 SASEGT. The CDR3 has 12 residues. This CDR3 is CASIYGANVLTF. The DNA for the CDR3 is TGTGCCAGCATATACGGGGCCAACGTCCTGACTTTC.

Only one count was recorded for this clone. The rearrangement links TRBV5-1 to TRBJ2-2; a weak D match, TRBD2 (5 bases). Per germline, CDR1 SGHRS and CDR2 YFSETQ. The V end lost 6 bases, the J end lost 0 bases, and 6 bases lay between the germline ends. The CDR3 is 13 residues long. This CDR3 reads CASKDSNTGELFF. The CDR3 region has the DNA TGCGCCAGCAAGGACTCGAACACCGGGGAGCTGTTTTTT.

The V and J genes are TRBV5-1 and TRBJ2-1; possibly TRBD1 or TRBD2 for D (6 bases each). CDR1 SGHRS and CDR2 YFSETQ come from the germline V gene. V was cut by 4 bases and J by 10 bases, with 21 bases left in between. The CDR3 is 15 residues long. The CDR3 loop reads CASSRGPGGSGEQFF. The CDR3 DNA reads as TGCGCCAGCAGCCGGGGGCCCGGTGGGAGTGGGGAGCAGTTCTTC.

The CDR3 sequence: CAISDPNRGNQPQHF. In DNA, the CDR3 is TGTGCCATCAGTGACCCGAACAGGGGCAATCAGCCCCAGCATTTT. This sequence joins TRBV10-3 and TRBJ1-5, with D possibly matching TRBD1 (6 bases). The CDR3 runs 15 residues. Per the germline V gene, CDR1 is ENHRY and CDR2 is SYGVKD. V lost 3 bases to trimming and J lost 2 bases, with 11 bases between them.

The chain employs TRBV29-1 and TRBJ1-5; TRBD1 is a possible D gene (6 bases). CDR1 and CDR2 (germline): SQVTM, ANQGSEA. Trimming left V 4 bases short and J 0 bases short, with 10 bases between. The CDR3 is 14 residues long. The CDR3 DNA reads TGCAGCGTTGGGGAGGGGGATAGCAATCAGCCCCAGCATTTT. Protein: CSVGEGDSNQPQHF.

The J gene is TRBJ2-7, the V gene TRBV5-6; TRBD1 aligns across 7 bases. Trimming removed 3 bases from V and 2 bases from J; junction bases left unmatched: 5. CDR1 and CDR2 (germline): SGHDT, YYEEEE. This CDR3 comprises 14 residues. The CDR3 DNA follows: TGTGCCAGCAGCTACGGGACAGCCGCCTACGAGCAGTACTTC. Translating it yields CASSYGTAAYEQYF.

The V and J genes are TRBV27 and TRBJ2-7, with 9 bases lining up with TRBD1. Per the germline V gene, CDR1 is MNHEY and CDR2 is SMNVEV (reference sequence). The CDR3 has 14 amino acids. J gave up 3 bases and V 6 bases, and 6 bases lay outside the gene matches. CDR3: CASSPHRGLYEQYF. CDR3 coding DNA: TGTGCCAGCAGCCCTCACAGGGGGCTCTACGAGCAGTACTTC.

This clone came up once. The rearrangement joins TRBV6-4 to TRBJ2-1; weak D call: TRBD1 (6 bases). The CDR3 is 14 amino acids. V was clipped by 8 bases and J by 9 bases, with 20 bases between them. Germline CDR1 is MRHNA and CDR2 is SNTAGT. CDR3 DNA sequence: TGTGCCAGCGCACCTGGGGGCCTCGGCGGTGAGCAGTTCTTC. Protein sequence: CASAPGGLGGEQFF.

The genes are TRBV2 and TRBJ2-7, with TRBD1 matching over 7 bases. Germline CDR1 reads SNHLY; CDR2 reads FYNNEI. The CDR3 runs 14 residues. V lost 7 bases, J lost 2 bases, and 8 bases stayed unmatched. CDR3 region: CASMTGSPTYEQYF. CDR3 DNA sequence: TGTGCCAGCATGACAGGGTCCCCGACCTACGAGCAGTACTTC.

The J gene is TRBJ1-2, the V gene TRBV25-1; D remains unclear. CDR3 size: 13 residues. V lost 4 bases and J 4 bases, leaving 10 bases between the germline ends. Germline V gene sequence: CDR1 MGHDK, CDR2 SYGVNS. The CDR3 here is CASSGGGSYGYTF. DNA for the CDR3: TGTGCCAGCAGTGGGGGAGGAAGCTATGGCTACACCTTC.

In DNA form, the CDR3 reads TGCAGCGTTGTGAATAGCGGGGCCAACGTCCTGACTTTC. This translates into CSVVNSGANVLTF. The chain couples TRBV29-1 to TRBJ2-6; D is unresolved. CDR1 and CDR2 (germline): SQVTM, ANQGSEA. V was clipped by 4 bases and J by 4 bases, with 8 bases between them. The CDR3 length is 13 residues. Based on the CDR3 plus reference TRBV29-1 and TRBJ2-6, the full variable domain is SAVISQKPSRDICQRGTSLTIQCQVDSQVTMMFWYRQQPGQSLTLIATANQGSEATYESGFVIDKFPISRPNLTFSTLTVSNMSPEDSSIYLCSVVNSGANVLTFGAGSRLTVL.

The V and J genes are TRBV29-1 and TRBJ2-2, with a possible D match to TRBD2 (5 bases). The CDR3 loop spans 14 amino acids. The germline CDR1 and CDR2 sequences are SQVTM and ANQGSEA. The V and J ends lost 7 bases and 3 bases respectively, with 15 bases between them. The CDR3 protein is CSAKGLADTGELFF. The CDR3 DNA sequence: TGCAGCGCTAAAGGGCTAGCCGACACCGGGGAGCTGTTTTTT.

The chain is built from TRBV27 and TRBJ1-6; D uncertain. The CDR3 loop spans 15 amino acids. Germline V CDR1 and CDR2: MNHEY, SMNVEV (reference sequence). Trimming left V 5 bases short and J 3 bases short, with 11 bases between. This chain's CDR3 is CASSPNLGYNSPLHF. CDR3 nucleotide sequence: TGTGCCAGCAGTCCGAACCTCGGCTATAATTCACCCCTCCACTTT.

V is TRBV4-3 and J is TRBJ2-1, with D maybe TRBD2 (5 bases). Germline V lookup: CDR1 LGHNA, CDR2 YSLEER. With 0 bases removed from V and 0 bases from J, the gap between germline ends came to 24 bases. This CDR3 has 21 amino acids. DNA of the CDR3: TGCGCCAGCAGCCAAGAATCTCGGGGAAGGGCCTCAACGAGCTCCTACAATGAGCAGTTCTTC. Translated, it gives CASSQESRGRASTSSYNEQFF.

The genes are TRBV9 and TRBJ1-1, with D maybe TRBD1 (5 bases). V shed 3 bases and J shed 7 bases, with 19 bases lying between them. This CDR3 has 15 amino acids. Germline V gene data show CDR1 as SGDLS and CDR2 as YYNGEE. CDR3: CASSEVGGGSVEAFF. CDR3 DNA sequence: TGTGCCAGCAGCGAGGTGGGCGGGGGTTCCGTTGAAGCTTTCTTT.

A single count supports this clone. V usage is TRBV28 and J usage is TRBJ2-7, with D uncertain. Germline V CDR1 and CDR2: MDHEN, SYDVKM. The CDR3 contains 11 residues. Trimming cost V 4 bases and J 3 bases, with 4 bases left between them. CDR3 nucleotide sequence: TGTGCCAGCAGTTCCTTCTACGAGCAGTACTTC. It translates to CASSSFYEQYF.

The rearrangement joins TRBV11-1 to TRBJ1-2; 8 positions match TRBD1. V was clipped by 0 bases and J by 8 bases; unmatched bases: 2. Germline loops: CDR1 SGHAT, CDR2 FQDESV (reference sequence). This CDR3 region has 13 residues. CDR3 nucleotide sequence: TGTGCCAGCAGCTTAGCGACAGGGGCCGGCTACACCTTC. Translated: CASSLATGAGYTF.

This chain's CDR3 is CASSLRDRGLGSTEAFF. CDR3 nucleotide sequence: TGTGCCAGTAGTCTCCGGGACAGGGGGCTAGGGAGCACTGAAGCTTTCTTT. The V and J genes are TRBV19 and TRBJ1-1, with 12 bases identical to TRBD1. The CDR3 loop spans 17 amino acids. The trim removed 5 bases at V and 4 bases at J, leaving 11 bases unmatched. Germline V gene data show CDR1 as LNHDA and CDR2 as SQIVND (reference sequence).